Listed here are 13 T cell receptor beta chains from one sample, sequenced in a study of blood T cell repertoires in COVID-19. TCRdb's table, derived via immunoSEQ multiplex PCR, lists solely in-frame clones and lacks some. The profile shows about 270,000 clones, approximately 90% of them singletons. The sequencing input was PBMCs or T cells enriched from blood (not recorded which). These receptors originate from a man aged 35 to 55 who had been exposed to COVID-19.

The V gene is TRBV11-1, the J gene TRBJ2-5, with D tentatively TRBD2 (5 bases). The CDR3 loop spans 14 amino acids. Trimming cost V 7 bases and J 2 bases, with 14 bases left between them. Germline CDR1 and CDR2: SGHAT and FQDESV (reference sequence). The CDR3 nucleotides are TGTGCCAGCAACGGACGGGAATTTCAAGAGACCCAGTACTTC. This codes for CASNGREFQETQYF.

The chain is built from TRBV5-5 and TRBJ2-1; D might be TRBD1 (6 bases). Per germline, CDR1 SGHKS and CDR2 YYEKEE (reference sequence). The V and J ends lost 2 bases and 8 bases respectively, with 8 bases between them. There are 12 residues in the CDR3. CDR3 sequence (DNA): TGTGCCAGCAGCTTCCCAGGGGATGAGCAGTTCTTC. Amino acids: CASSFPGDEQFF.

This clone was counted once. The rearrangement uses TRBV10-1 and TRBJ2-2; perhaps TRBD1 as D (5 bases). Trimming left V 6 bases short and J 5 bases short, with 10 bases between. Germline CDR1 is WNHNN and CDR2 is SYGVQD (reference sequence). The CDR3 contains 13 residues. Here the CDR3 DNA reads TGCGCCAGCAGGTCAGGGCATACCGGGGAGCTGTTTTTT. It encodes CASRSGHTGELFF.

The rearrangement links TRBV7-9 to TRBJ1-5; D remains unclear. The CDR3 totals 15 residues. Trimming shortened V by 5 bases and J by 10 bases, and 21 bases separated the two germline ends. The germline V gene has CDR1 SEHNR and CDR2 FQNEAQ (reference sequence). The DNA for the CDR3 is TGTGCCAGCAGCAGAGGTATGGCGCGAGTTGAACCCCAGCATTTT. It specifies CASSRGMARVEPQHF.

This rearrangement joins TRBV3-1 (or the pseudogene TRBV3-2) to TRBJ1-5, with D perhaps matching TRBD1 (6 bases). The CDR3 is 13 residues long. The germline V and J ends were trimmed by 4 bases and 8 bases, with 12 bases remaining between them. Germline V gives CDR1 LGHDT, CDR2 YNNKEL (reference sequence). Here the CDR3 reads CASSRGRGEPQHF. CDR3 bases: TGTGCCAGCAGCCGGGGGCGAGGGGAGCCCCAGCATTTT.

V and J are TRBV28 and TRBJ1-2; 10 positions agree with TRBD1. The CDR3 is made up of 13 amino acids. With 4 bases clipped from V and 8 bases from J, the junction kept 4 bases outside the gene matches. The germline gives CDR1 MDHEN, CDR2 SYDVKM. The CDR3 sequence: CASSSGTGVGYTF. CDR3 sequence (DNA): TGTGCCAGCAGTTCCGGGACAGGGGTCGGCTACACCTTC.

Only one count was recorded for this clone. The rearrangement uses TRBV11-2 and TRBJ2-7; 11 positions match TRBD2. V shed 4 bases and J 1 base; nucleotides not matched to a gene: 6. This CDR3 is 16 amino acids long. The germline CDR1 and CDR2 sequences are SGHAT and FQNNGV. CDR3 bases: TGTGCCAGCAGCTCAAGACTAGCGGGAACATCCTACGAGCAGTACTTC. Its protein product is CASSSRLAGTSYEQYF.

The chain employs TRBV28 and TRBJ2-1, with a weak D call TRBD2 (6 bases). V was pared by 6 bases and J by 4 bases, with 25 bases between. Looked up from germline, CDR1 is MDHEN and CDR2 is SYDVKM. This CDR3 region has 18 residues. DNA of the CDR3: TGTGCCAGCAGCCTTAGGGCCTATGTAGCGGCCGTTTACAATGAGCAGTTCTTC. This translates into CASSLRAYVAAVYNEQFF.

This clone has just one count. The rearrangement uses TRBV25-1 and TRBJ1-4; 7 bases align to TRBD1. Germline trimming cut 4 bases from V and 4 bases from J; bases unmatched to any gene: 3. CDR1 MGHDK and CDR2 SYGVNS come from the germline V gene. The CDR3 loop spans 14 amino acids. CDR3 DNA: TGTGCCAGCAGTGGGGGACAGTTTAATGAAAAACTGTTTTTT. Translating gives CASSGGQFNEKLFF.

This clone appeared a single time. The V gene is TRBV5-8, the J gene TRBJ1-2; D gene unclear. CDR3 length: 12 amino acids. Deletions cut 5 bases from V and 1 base from J, with 6 bases between. The V gene's germline CDR1 is SGHTS and CDR2 YDEGEE. This chain's CDR3 is CASSGSNYGYTF. In DNA, the CDR3 is TGTGCCAGCAGTGGGAGTAACTATGGCTACACCTTC.

Turning to this clone: Sequence at one end of the junction differs from germline and may be a read error. This chain connects TRBV7-7 to TRBJ1-6; D is undetermined. This CDR3 spans 18 amino acids. The germline V gene encodes CDR1 SSHAT and CDR2 FNYEAQ (reference sequence). CDR3 region: CASSLCLPRILLNSPLHF. The DNA for the CDR3 is TGTGCTAGCAGCTTATGCCTTCCGAGAATCCTTCTTAATTCACCCCTCCACTTT. Filled out from reference TRBV7-7 and TRBJ1-6, the complete variable domain reads GAGVSQSPRYKVTKRGQDVTLRCDPISSHATLYWYQQALGQGPEFLTYFNYEAQPDKSGLPSDRFSAERPEGSISTLTIQRTEQRDSAMYRCASSLCLPRILLNSPLHFGNGTRLTVT.

The rearrangement links TRBV7-3 to TRBJ2-7; the match to TRBD2 covers 8 bases. There are 15 residues in the CDR3. V dropped 0 bases and J dropped 6; count of bases not matched to a gene: 7. The germline CDR1 and CDR2 sequences are SGHTA and FQGTGA. In DNA form, the CDR3 reads TGTGCCAGCAGCTTAACGGCGGGAGGTGGTGGCGAGCAGTACTTC. Its protein is CASSLTAGGGGEQYF.

The chain combines TRBV6-2 or TRBV6-3 with TRBJ2-7; the match to TRBD2 covers 8 bases. The CDR3 is 17 residues long. The germline V gene encodes CDR1 MNHEY and CDR2 SVGEGT. With V trimmed by 0 bases and J by 0 bases, 7 bases remained unmatched. CDR3 residues: CASSYSLGLAGSYEQYF. CDR3 nucleotide sequence: TGTGCCAGCAGTTACTCACTCGGTCTAGCGGGCTCCTACGAGCAGTACTTC.